These T cell receptor beta chains were read from a single sample in a study of OX40 agonist ivuxolimab in advanced cancers. Generated by immunoSEQ multiplex PCR, the TCRdb table keeps only in-frame clones and is missing some. The sample contains about 18,000 clones, around three quarters of which appear only once. This specimen consisted of CD4+ or CD8+ T cells sorted from blood, obtained in a trial of the OX40 agonist ivuxolimab. These receptors all come from an adult with an advanced solid tumor such as melanoma, head and neck, liver or kidney cancer. Both conserved end residues are part of each CDR3. A D gene is named only where the DNA matches it firmly.

>NA|TRBV4-1
CASSQVSGEGNQPQHF
>NA|TRBV11-2
CASSLVGAAEAFF
>NA|TRBV5-8
CASSLGPYNEQFF
>NA|TRBV11-2
CASSSGLVMRETQYF
>TRBD2|TRBV10-2
CASSGGLAATGFF
>NA|TRBV5-4
CASSLEQNTEAFF
>NA|TRBV6-5
CASSLSMNTEAFF
>TRBD1|TRBV10-1
CASSEEGAFGNTIYF
>TRBD1|TRBV5-6
CASSPGTGWAETQYF
>NA|TRBV6-4
CASSDTLNTEAFF
>NA|TRBV9
CASSVAYRGSYNEQFF
>NA|TRBV10-2
CASSESWGTADTQYF
>TRBD2|TRBV5-4
CASSLGGTSSYNEQFF
>NA|TRBV19
CASSPSRDSNQPQHF
>NA|TRBV5-1
CASSSDSYEQYF
>NA|TRBV7-6
CASSLAYRGPYLGTDTQYF
>TRBD1|TRBV27
CASSYKWTGLYGYTF
>TRBD1|TRBV5-8
CASSLGQTGLETQYF
>TRBD1|TRBV7-9
CASSPPGQGAVEQYF
>TRBD1|TRBV6-5
CASSYWTGGATDTQYF
>NA|TRBV25-1
CASSENLPQGRFF
>NA|TRBV9
CASSPLPGFTDTQYF
>NA|TRBV4-1
CASSPARGDGYTF
>NA|TRBV5-1
CASSLGQGYEKLFF
>NA|TRBV6-1
CASSEEDGTQETQYF
>NA|TRBV6-6
CASSYSWRYEQYF
>TRBD2|TRBV27
CASSPLAGGNEQFF
>TRBD1|TRBV7-2
CASSLDSGGDTEAFF
>NA|TRBV28
CASSSRRHSSYNEQFF
>NA|TRBV19
CASSIGQGIEGRDTEAFF
>NA|TRBV27
CASSLSRGPWETQYF
>TRBD2|TRBV6-1
CASSGTSGRAGAYNEQFF
>NA|TRBV19
CASSIGPGTSSTDTQYF
>TRBD1|TRBV5-4
CASSLALTGKYEQYF
>NA|TRBV27
CASMGRSLGYTF
>NA|TRBV4-1
CASSQVGQGNTEAFF
>NA|TRBV7-9
CASSPPLPGNTEAFF
>TRBD1|TRBV9
CASSLTGQLNTEAFF
>NA|TRBV5-6
CASSLAETQYF
>NA|TRBV7-9
CASSGASSGNTIYF
>NA|TRBV4-1
CASSQEGTKYF
>TRBD2|TRBV7-9
CASSRGTSGGVEQYF
>NA|TRBV27
CASGGPQIYGELFF
>NA|TRBV7-9
CASSPATVSRDGYTF
>NA|TRBV6-1
CASRQSSYNEQFF
>TRBD1|TRBV7-9
CASSFPRGLNTGELFF
>TRBD1|TRBV6-1
CASTRTGGGGYTF
>TRBD1|TRBV5-6
CASSLIKGTDTYNEQFF
>NA|TRBV6-6
CASSYEVRSTEAFF
>NA|TRBV6-1
CASSERRASGNTIYF
>TRBD2|TRBV9
CASSVEASGIYEQYF
>TRBD1|TRBV30
CAWSGQGSSYEQYF
>NA|TRBV7-2
CASSSPRAGATQYF
>NA|TRBV13
CASSAQSAGQETQYF
>TRBD2|TRBV27
CASSPRLAGGPYNEQFF
>NA|TRBV7-9
CASSLTWKGMETQYF
>NA|TRBV5-4
CASSPGWDSGNTIYF
>NA|TRBV19
CASSIGTGTDSPYNQPQHF
>NA|TRBV2
CASSEATLAIEQYF